These T cell receptor beta chains were read from a single sample in a study of blood T cells in healthy people across ages. TCRdb independently ran MiXCR on the 5' RACE reads; one entry per CDR3 protein. Of 700,000 to 900,000 distinct CDR3 sequences listed, approximately 53% are singletons. Material: blood. The receptors originated from an elderly man in good health. CDR3s include the opening cysteine and the closing phenylalanine or tryptophan. The order of the fields is CDR3 length, V gene, J gene, clone size, D gene, CDR3 protein, CDR3 DNA. D genes are given only for firm matches. The size field is filled for only some rows; it gives once, few, many or a size class.

cdr3_length: 10
v_call: TRBV2
j_call: TRBJ2-1
clone_size: .
d_call: .
cdr3_aa: CASSVYEQFF
cdr3_nt: TGTGCCAGCAGTGTTTATGAGCAGTTCTTC

cdr3_length: 18
v_call: TRBV3-1
j_call: TRBJ2-2
clone_size: once
d_call: .
cdr3_aa: CASSQYPVSTSNTGELFF
cdr3_nt: TGTGCCAGCAGCCAATACCCGGTCAGCACTTCGAACACCGGGGAGCTGTTTTTT

cdr3_length: 15
v_call: TRBV3-1
j_call: TRBJ2-7
clone_size: once
d_call: .
cdr3_aa: CASSHDWQASYEQYF
cdr3_nt: TGTGCCAGCAGCCACGACTGGCAGGCTAGTTACGAGCAGTACTTC

cdr3_length: 19
v_call: TRBV20-1
j_call: TRBJ2-3
clone_size: .
d_call: TRBD2
cdr3_aa: CSAIRGVLAGGEKHRYAYF
cdr3_nt: TGCAGTGCTATTCGGGGGGTCCTAGCGGGTGGCGAGAAGCACAGATACGCGTATTTT

cdr3_length: 14
v_call: TRBV20-1
j_call: TRBJ2-7
clone_size: once
d_call: TRBD1
cdr3_aa: CSATQGVHPYEQYF
cdr3_nt: TGCAGTGCTACACAGGGGGTCCATCCCTACGAGCAGTACTTC

cdr3_length: 15
v_call: TRBV7-2
j_call: TRBJ2-5
clone_size: .
d_call: .
cdr3_aa: CASSLDNRENNEQYF
cdr3_nt: TGTGCCAGCAGCCTAGACAACCGGGAAAACAATGAGCAGTACTTC

cdr3_length: 15
v_call: TRBV6-6
j_call: TRBJ2-5
clone_size: .
d_call: .
cdr3_aa: CASSYSGARQETQYF
cdr3_nt: TGTGCCAGCAGTTACTCGGGCGCGCGGCAAGAGACCCAGTACTTC

cdr3_length: 16
v_call: TRBV6-5
j_call: TRBJ2-2
clone_size: .
d_call: .
cdr3_aa: CASSYSVASNTGELFF
cdr3_nt: TGTGCCAGCAGTTACTCGGTAGCCTCGAACACCGGGGAGCTGTTTTTT

cdr3_length: 14
v_call: TRBV10-3
j_call: TRBJ2-7
clone_size: .
d_call: TRBD2
cdr3_aa: CAISDLRGGDEQYF
cdr3_nt: TGTGCCATCAGTGACTTGCGGGGGGGTGACGAGCAGTACTTC

cdr3_length: 13
v_call: TRBV7-6
j_call: TRBJ1-5
clone_size: .
d_call: .
cdr3_aa: CASSRGGVEPQHF
cdr3_nt: TGTGCCAGCAGCCGAGGTGGGGTTGAGCCCCAGCATTTT

cdr3_length: 17
v_call: TRBV9
j_call: TRBJ2-7
clone_size: .
d_call: .
cdr3_aa: CASSVDPLGANSYEQYF
cdr3_nt: TGTGCCAGCAGCGTAGACCCCCTGGGCGCCAACTCCTACGAGCAGTACTTC

cdr3_length: 14
v_call: TRBV20-1
j_call: TRBJ2-1
clone_size: .
d_call: .
cdr3_aa: CSAIHRVNHNEQFF
cdr3_nt: TGCAGTGCTATCCACCGTGTAAACCACAATGAGCAGTTCTTC

cdr3_length: 16
v_call: TRBV7-2
j_call: TRBJ2-7
clone_size: .
d_call: TRBD2
cdr3_aa: CASSTLLAGDSYEQYF
cdr3_nt: TGTGCCAGCAGCACCTTACTAGCGGGAGATTCTTACGAGCAGTACTTC

cdr3_length: 17
v_call: TRBV24-1
j_call: TRBJ1-2
clone_size: few
d_call: TRBD1
cdr3_aa: CATSDRPGTGGVYGYTF
cdr3_nt: TGTGCCACCAGTGACCGCCCCGGGACAGGGGGCGTCTATGGCTACACCTTC

cdr3_length: 15
v_call: TRBV2
j_call: TRBJ2-7
clone_size: .
d_call: .
cdr3_aa: CASSGLGRTYNEQYF
cdr3_nt: TGTGCCAGCAGTGGGTTGGGTCGCACCTACAATGAGCAGTACTTC

cdr3_length: 15
v_call: TRBV11-2
j_call: TRBJ2-7
clone_size: few
d_call: TRBD2
cdr3_aa: CASSLELAGPYEQYF
cdr3_nt: TGTGCCAGCAGCTTAGAATTAGCGGGGCCCTACGAGCAGTACTTC

cdr3_length: 13
v_call: TRBV27
j_call: TRBJ2-1
clone_size: .
d_call: .
cdr3_aa: CASTNGAFDEQFF
cdr3_nt: TGTGCCAGCACCAACGGGGCGTTCGATGAGCAGTTCTTC

cdr3_length: 12
v_call: TRBV3-1
j_call: TRBJ2-3
clone_size: .
d_call: TRBD2
cdr3_aa: CASSTSGATQYF
cdr3_nt: TGTGCCAGCAGCACTAGCGGGGCTACGCAGTATTTT

cdr3_length: 15
v_call: TRBV12-3/TRBV12-4
j_call: TRBJ2-1
clone_size: .
d_call: .
cdr3_aa: CASSLAESIYNEQFF
cdr3_nt: TGTGCCAGCAGTTTAGCGGAGTCCATCTACAATGAGCAGTTCTTC

cdr3_length: 13
v_call: TRBV6-1
j_call: TRBJ1-6
clone_size: .
d_call: TRBD1
cdr3_aa: CASSPTGESPLHF
cdr3_nt: TGTGCCAGCAGCCCGACAGGGGAATCACCCCTCCACTTT

cdr3_length: 15
v_call: TRBV7-3
j_call: TRBJ2-7
clone_size: many
d_call: TRBD2
cdr3_aa: CASSLGLAGVHEQYF
cdr3_nt: TGTGCCAGCAGCTTGGGACTAGCGGGAGTCCACGAGCAGTACTTC

cdr3_length: 17
v_call: TRBV12-3/TRBV12-4
j_call: TRBJ2-2
clone_size: once
d_call: .
cdr3_aa: CASREPRWEPNTGELFF
cdr3_nt: TGTGCCAGCAGAGAGCCTCGGTGGGAGCCGAACACCGGGGAGCTGTTTTTT

cdr3_length: 18
v_call: TRBV6-1
j_call: TRBJ2-3
clone_size: .
d_call: .
cdr3_aa: CASSPRYRTAEMTDTQYF
cdr3_nt: TGTGCCAGCAGTCCCCGGTATAGGACCGCCGAAATGACGGATACGCAGTATTTT

cdr3_length: 18
v_call: TRBV4-2
j_call: TRBJ1-1
clone_size: few
d_call: .
cdr3_aa: CASSQGWAGSLMNTEAFF
cdr3_nt: TGTGCCAGCAGCCAAGGATGGGCAGGAAGTCTCATGAACACTGAAGCTTTCTTT

cdr3_length: 11
v_call: TRBV29-1
j_call: TRBJ2-1
clone_size: .
d_call: TRBD1
cdr3_aa: CSVHRGNEQFF
cdr3_nt: TGCAGCGTCCACAGGGGGAATGAGCAGTTCTTC

cdr3_length: 15
v_call: TRBV5-1
j_call: TRBJ2-1
clone_size: .
d_call: TRBD2
cdr3_aa: CASSPDGRAYNEQFF
cdr3_nt: TGCGCCAGCAGCCCTGACGGGAGGGCCTACAATGAGCAGTTCTTC

cdr3_length: 12
v_call: TRBV5-8
j_call: TRBJ2-7
clone_size: .
d_call: .
cdr3_aa: CASSFSDYEQYF
cdr3_nt: TGTGCCAGCAGCTTTTCGGATTACGAGCAGTACTTC

cdr3_length: 12
v_call: TRBV20-1
j_call: TRBJ1-4
clone_size: .
d_call: .
cdr3_aa: CSAPVGAEKLFF
cdr3_nt: TGCAGTGCCCCCGTGGGGGCAGAAAAACTGTTTTTT

cdr3_length: 12
v_call: TRBV3-1
j_call: TRBJ2-1
clone_size: .
d_call: .
cdr3_aa: CASSQAERGAFF
cdr3_nt: TGTGCCAGCAGCCAAGCCGAGAGGGGGGCGTTCTTC

cdr3_length: 14
v_call: TRBV30
j_call: TRBJ2-7
clone_size: .
d_call: .
cdr3_aa: CAWSFASVPYEQYF
cdr3_nt: TGTGCCTGGAGTTTCGCCAGCGTACCCTACGAGCAGTACTTC

cdr3_length: 15
v_call: TRBV20-1
j_call: TRBJ2-7
clone_size: .
d_call: TRBD2
cdr3_aa: CSARTASGPAYEQYF
cdr3_nt: TGCAGTGCTAGAACGGCTAGCGGGCCAGCCTACGAGCAGTACTTC

cdr3_length: 14
v_call: TRBV10-2
j_call: TRBJ2-5
clone_size: .
d_call: .
cdr3_aa: CASSGSSLLGEQYF
cdr3_nt: TGCGCCAGCAGTGGATCCAGCCTCCTAGGGGAGCAGTACTTC

cdr3_length: 13
v_call: TRBV11-2
j_call: TRBJ2-5
clone_size: .
d_call: TRBD1
cdr3_aa: CASSPGQYNEQYF
cdr3_nt: TGTGCCAGCAGCCCGGGACAGTACAATGAGCAGTACTTC

cdr3_length: 14
v_call: TRBV29-1
j_call: TRBJ2-1
clone_size: .
d_call: .
cdr3_aa: CSVGWGRRNDEQFF
cdr3_nt: TGCAGCGTTGGATGGGGGCGTAGGAACGATGAGCAGTTCTTC

cdr3_length: 14
v_call: TRBV20-1
j_call: TRBJ1-2
clone_size: few
d_call: TRBD1
cdr3_aa: CSAPGQGADYGYTF
cdr3_nt: TGCAGTGCCCCGGGACAGGGGGCGGACTATGGCTACACCTTC

cdr3_length: 16
v_call: TRBV7-9
j_call: TRBJ2-1
clone_size: .
d_call: .
cdr3_aa: CASSFRQDLHPNEQFF
cdr3_nt: TGTGCCAGCAGCTTTCGACAGGACCTCCATCCCAATGAGCAGTTCTTC

cdr3_length: 12
v_call: TRBV20-1
j_call: TRBJ1-5
clone_size: .
d_call: .
cdr3_aa: CSVRGFNQPQHF
cdr3_nt: TGCAGTGTTCGGGGATTCAATCAGCCCCAGCATTTT

cdr3_length: 15
v_call: TRBV28
j_call: TRBJ2-5
clone_size: few
d_call: TRBD1
cdr3_aa: CASSSTGVLLETQYF
cdr3_nt: TGTGCCAGCAGTTCGACAGGGGTGCTATTAGAGACCCAGTACTTC

cdr3_length: 13
v_call: TRBV3-1
j_call: TRBJ2-1
clone_size: .
d_call: TRBD2
cdr3_aa: CASSDPPGLEQFF
cdr3_nt: TGTGCCAGCAGCGACCCTCCGGGACTAGAGCAGTTCTTC

cdr3_length: 12
v_call: TRBV18
j_call: TRBJ2-1
clone_size: few
d_call: .
cdr3_aa: CASSPVRGEQFF
cdr3_nt: TGTGCCAGCTCACCAGTTAGGGGTGAGCAGTTCTTC

cdr3_length: 10
v_call: TRBV29-1
j_call: TRBJ1-1
clone_size: .
d_call: .
cdr3_aa: CSAGQFEAFF
cdr3_nt: TGCAGCGCCGGACAGTTTGAAGCTTTCTTT

cdr3_length: 13
v_call: TRBV2
j_call: TRBJ1-6
clone_size: .
d_call: .
cdr3_aa: CASSESTGSPLHF
cdr3_nt: TGTGCCAGCAGTGAGTCTACAGGGTCACCCCTCCACTTT

cdr3_length: 14
v_call: TRBV7-2
j_call: TRBJ1-3
clone_size: .
d_call: .
cdr3_aa: CASSLDGFGNTIYF
cdr3_nt: TGTGCCAGCAGCTTAGACGGATTTGGAAACACCATATATTTT

cdr3_length: 14
v_call: TRBV5-1
j_call: TRBJ2-5
clone_size: .
d_call: .
cdr3_aa: CASALQGGLETQYF
cdr3_nt: TGCGCCAGCGCGCTTCAGGGCGGGTTAGAGACCCAGTACTTC

cdr3_length: 13
v_call: TRBV28
j_call: TRBJ2-5
clone_size: many
d_call: .
cdr3_aa: CASSFGAEETQYF
cdr3_nt: TGTGCCAGCAGTTTTGGGGCCGAAGAGACCCAGTACTTC

cdr3_length: 13
v_call: TRBV20-1
j_call: TRBJ2-1
clone_size: few
d_call: TRBD2
cdr3_aa: CSAAGLAVNEQFF
cdr3_nt: TGCAGTGCTGCGGGACTAGCGGTAAATGAGCAGTTCTTC

cdr3_length: 15
v_call: TRBV5-1
j_call: TRBJ1-1
clone_size: .
d_call: .
cdr3_aa: CASSRVGKVNTEAFF
cdr3_nt: TGCGCCAGCAGCCGGGTTGGTAAGGTGAACACTGAAGCTTTCTTT

cdr3_length: 15
v_call: TRBV6-5
j_call: TRBJ2-3
clone_size: .
d_call: TRBD2
cdr3_aa: CASRGLAGGPSTQYF
cdr3_nt: TGTGCCAGCAGAGGACTAGCGGGAGGTCCTAGTACGCAGTATTTT

cdr3_length: 17
v_call: TRBV4-1
j_call: TRBJ2-5
clone_size: few
d_call: .
cdr3_aa: CASSQDPGPAIEETQYF
cdr3_nt: TGCGCCAGCAGCCAAGATCCTGGGCCCGCCATTGAGGAGACCCAGTACTTC

cdr3_length: 14
v_call: TRBV27
j_call: TRBJ2-5
clone_size: .
d_call: TRBD2
cdr3_aa: CASSQGTRQETQYF
cdr3_nt: TGTGCCAGCAGTCAAGGGACTAGACAAGAGACCCAGTACTTC

cdr3_length: 14
v_call: TRBV6-2/TRBV6-3
j_call: TRBJ2-7
clone_size: .
d_call: .
cdr3_aa: CASSETGGLYEQYF
cdr3_nt: TGTGCCAGCAGTGAGACAGGTGGCTTATACGAGCAGTACTTC

cdr3_length: 15
v_call: TRBV3-1
j_call: TRBJ1-2
clone_size: .
d_call: TRBD1
cdr3_aa: CASSPARQGASDYTF
cdr3_nt: TGTGCCAGCAGCCCGGCCAGACAGGGGGCAAGTGACTACACCTTC

cdr3_length: 15
v_call: TRBV27
j_call: TRBJ1-2
clone_size: .
d_call: TRBD1
cdr3_aa: CASSLSGQAMRGYTF
cdr3_nt: TGTGCCAGCAGTTTATCGGGACAGGCCATGAGGGGCTACACCTTC

cdr3_length: 17
v_call: TRBV5-1
j_call: TRBJ2-5
clone_size: few
d_call: .
cdr3_aa: CASSLGPDSVSGETQYF
cdr3_nt: TGCGCCAGCAGCTTGGGACCGGACAGTGTGTCCGGAGAGACCCAGTACTTC

cdr3_length: 15
v_call: TRBV29-1
j_call: TRBJ2-5
clone_size: .
d_call: TRBD1
cdr3_aa: CSVERVTGLVETQYF
cdr3_nt: TGCAGCGTTGAAAGGGTGACAGGGCTTGTAGAGACCCAGTACTTC